This T cell receptor beta chain was sequenced in a study of vaccination and CD4 T cells after COVID-19. The Oncomine TCR Beta short-read assay was applied to DNA of cultured CD4+ T cells. TCRdb used MiXCR to reprocess the PCR reads, holding one entry per CDR3 protein. The repertoire holds 20,000 or so distinct CDR3 sequences, around 60% seen once, with roughly 8% in the top ten. In regard to this clonotype: The antigen is unknown.

The sample's treatment: roughly 10-day PBMC culture with coronavirus spike peptide pools or control peptides (ViraFEST assay). This CDR3 is built from 11 residues. Per germline, CDR1 GTSNPN and CDR2 SVGIG (reference sequence). Trimming shortened V by 0 bases and J by 4 bases, and 2 bases separated the two germline ends. Sequences were obtained from CD4+ T cells from blood, cultured in vitro. This clonotype was obtained from a human donor who had recovered from COVID-19. The chain links TRBV30 to TRBJ2-3, with D hard to call. CDR3 protein: CAWSVSDTQYF. The CDR3 bases are TGTGCCTGGAGTGTTTCAGATACGCAGTATTTT.